This T cell receptor (beta chain) was identified during a study of blood T cell repertoires in COVID-19. Study-wide background: Samples of COVID-19 (acute and convalescent) were obtained from the United States, Italy and Spain. Sample material is recorded as cDNA or gDNA derived from T cells, B-cell-depleted T cells, or PBMCs.

The germline V and J ends were trimmed by 1 base and 0 bases, with 10 bases remaining between them. The CDR3 is 16 amino acids. Per germline, CDR1 SGHVS and CDR2 FNYEAQ. Study processing details: Nucleated cell counts were estimated from reference gene primer amplification. The assay was immunoSEQ multiplex PCR, and TCRdb's table has in-frame clones only and misses some. V, J and clone size are those of that table, while D and trimming were read from the DNA. The data hold about 39,000 clones, with around 87% observed a single time. This clonotype originated in a man in his fifties with active or convalescent COVID-19. Material: peripheral blood. The chain employs TRBV7-6 and TRBJ2-4; D not resolved. The CDR3 protein is CASSLGSRLAKNIQYF. The CDR3 nucleotides read TGTGCCAGCAGCTTAGGTAGTCGACTAGCCAAAAACATTCAGTACTTC.